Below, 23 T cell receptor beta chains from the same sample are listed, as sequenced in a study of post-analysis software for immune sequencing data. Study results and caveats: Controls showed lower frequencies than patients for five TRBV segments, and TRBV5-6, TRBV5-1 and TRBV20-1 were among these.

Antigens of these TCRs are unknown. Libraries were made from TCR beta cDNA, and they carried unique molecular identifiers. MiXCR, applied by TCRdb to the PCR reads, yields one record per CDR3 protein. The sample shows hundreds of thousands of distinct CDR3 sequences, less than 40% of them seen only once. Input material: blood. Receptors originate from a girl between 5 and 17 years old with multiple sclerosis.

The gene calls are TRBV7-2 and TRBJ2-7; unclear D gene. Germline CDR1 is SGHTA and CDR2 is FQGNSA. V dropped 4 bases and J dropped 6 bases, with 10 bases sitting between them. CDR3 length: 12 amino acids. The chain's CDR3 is CASSSWEAEQYF. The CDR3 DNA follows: TGTGCCAGCAGCTCCTGGGAAGCCGAGCAGTACTTC.

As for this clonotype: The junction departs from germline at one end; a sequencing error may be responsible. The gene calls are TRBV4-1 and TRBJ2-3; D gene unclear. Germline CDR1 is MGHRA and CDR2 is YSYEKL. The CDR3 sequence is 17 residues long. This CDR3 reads CAGSQWLAGRDSDAQYF. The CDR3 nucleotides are TGCGCCGGCAGCCAATGGCTGGCAGGCAGAGATTCAGATGCGCAGTATTTT.

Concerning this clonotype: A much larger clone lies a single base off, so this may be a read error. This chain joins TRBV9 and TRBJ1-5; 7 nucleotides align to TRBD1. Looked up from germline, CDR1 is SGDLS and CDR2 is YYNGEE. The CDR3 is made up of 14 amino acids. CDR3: CASSQRDRGQPRHF. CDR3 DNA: TGTGCCAGCAGCCAGAGGGACAGAGGACAGCCCCGGCATTTT.

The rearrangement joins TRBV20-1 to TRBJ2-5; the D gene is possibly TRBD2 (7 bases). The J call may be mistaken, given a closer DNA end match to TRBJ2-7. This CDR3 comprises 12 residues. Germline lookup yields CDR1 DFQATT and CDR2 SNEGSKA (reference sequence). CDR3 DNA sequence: TGCAGTGCTACTGACGGGGGGCACGAGCAGTACTTC. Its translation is CSATDGGHEQYF.

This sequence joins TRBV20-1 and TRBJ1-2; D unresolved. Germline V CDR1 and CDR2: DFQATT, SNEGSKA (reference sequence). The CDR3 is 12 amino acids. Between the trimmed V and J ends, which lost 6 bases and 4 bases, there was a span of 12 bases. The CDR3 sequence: CSAPTGSYGYTF. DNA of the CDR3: TGCAGTGCCCCCACGGGCTCCTATGGCTACACCTTC.

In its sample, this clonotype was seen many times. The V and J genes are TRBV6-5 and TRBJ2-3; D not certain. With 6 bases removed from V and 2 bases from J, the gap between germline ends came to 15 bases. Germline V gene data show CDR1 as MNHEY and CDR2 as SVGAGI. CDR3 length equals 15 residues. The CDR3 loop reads CASSSVTPFTDTQYF. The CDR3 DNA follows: TGTGCCAGCAGCTCCGTGACACCCTTCACAGATACGCAGTATTTT.

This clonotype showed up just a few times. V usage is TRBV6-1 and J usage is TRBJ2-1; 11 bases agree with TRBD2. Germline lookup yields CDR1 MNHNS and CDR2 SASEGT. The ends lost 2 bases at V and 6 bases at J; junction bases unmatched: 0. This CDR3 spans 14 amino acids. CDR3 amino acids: CASSELAGGNEQFF. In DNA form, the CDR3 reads TGTGCCAGCAGTGAACTAGCGGGGGGCAATGAGCAGTTCTTC.

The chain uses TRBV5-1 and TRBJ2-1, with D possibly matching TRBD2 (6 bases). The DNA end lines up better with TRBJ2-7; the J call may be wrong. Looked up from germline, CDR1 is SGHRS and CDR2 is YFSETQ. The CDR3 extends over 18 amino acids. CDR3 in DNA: TGCGCCAGCAGCTTGGGCGCTGGGATCGGGAGTTCCTACAATGAGCAGTACTTC. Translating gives CASSLGAGIGSSYNEQYF.

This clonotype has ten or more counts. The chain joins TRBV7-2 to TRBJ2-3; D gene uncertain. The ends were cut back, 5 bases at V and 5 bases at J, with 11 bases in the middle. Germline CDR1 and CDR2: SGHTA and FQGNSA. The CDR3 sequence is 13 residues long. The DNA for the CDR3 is TGTGCCAGCAGCGTACAGACCCGAGATACGCAGTATTTT. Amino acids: CASSVQTRDTQYF.

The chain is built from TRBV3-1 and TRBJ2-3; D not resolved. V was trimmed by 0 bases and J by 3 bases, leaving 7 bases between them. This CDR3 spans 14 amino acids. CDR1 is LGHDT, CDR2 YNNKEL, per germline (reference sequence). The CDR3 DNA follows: TGTGCCAGCAGCCAAGACGTCGGGACAGATACGCAGTATTTT. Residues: CASSQDVGTDTQYF.

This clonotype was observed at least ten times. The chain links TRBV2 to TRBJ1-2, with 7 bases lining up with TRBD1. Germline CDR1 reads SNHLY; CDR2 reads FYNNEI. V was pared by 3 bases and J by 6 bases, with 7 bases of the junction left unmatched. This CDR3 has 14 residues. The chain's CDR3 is CASSDLGQRDGYTF. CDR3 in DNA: TGTGCCAGCAGTGATTTGGGACAGAGGGATGGCTACACCTTC.

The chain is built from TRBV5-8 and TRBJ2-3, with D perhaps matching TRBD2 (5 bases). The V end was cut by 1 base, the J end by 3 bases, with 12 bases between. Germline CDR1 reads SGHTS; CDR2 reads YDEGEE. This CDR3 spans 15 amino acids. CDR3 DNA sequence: TGTGCCAGCAGCTTGTGGGAGAGCTGGACAGATACGCAGTATTTT. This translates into CASSLWESWTDTQYF.

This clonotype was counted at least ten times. CDR3 in DNA: TGTGCCAGCAGTTACTCGAGGTCTGCCCGGAGCAATCAGCCCCAGCATTTT. Protein sequence: CASSYSRSARSNQPQHF. The chain links TRBV6-6 to TRBJ1-5; D call uncertain. The germline V and J ends were trimmed by 0 bases and 1 base, with 13 bases remaining between them. Germline CDR1 is MNHNY and CDR2 is SVGAGI (reference sequence). The CDR3 covers 17 residues.

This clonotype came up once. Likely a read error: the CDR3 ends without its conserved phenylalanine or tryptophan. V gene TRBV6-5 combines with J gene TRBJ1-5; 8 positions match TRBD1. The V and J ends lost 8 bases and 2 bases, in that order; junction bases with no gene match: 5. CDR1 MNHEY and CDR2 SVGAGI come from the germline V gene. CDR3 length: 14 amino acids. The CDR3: CASSGQGGNQPQHV. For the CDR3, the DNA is TGTGCCAGCTCAGGACAGGGCGGCAATCAGCCCCAGCATGTT.

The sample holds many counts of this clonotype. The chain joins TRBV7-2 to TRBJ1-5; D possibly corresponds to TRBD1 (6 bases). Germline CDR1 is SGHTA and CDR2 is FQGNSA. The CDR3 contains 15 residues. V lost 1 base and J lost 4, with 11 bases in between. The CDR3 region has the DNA TGTGCCAGCAGCTTAGGGCTGCAGGGGAATCAGCCCCAGCATTTT. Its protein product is CASSLGLQGNQPQHF.

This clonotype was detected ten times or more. The CDR3 region has the DNA TGTGCCAGCAGCCAAGACAGGAGTTATGGCTACACCTTC. It yields the protein CASSQDRSYGYTF. The chain couples TRBV3-1 to TRBJ1-2, with unresolved D. This CDR3 spans 13 amino acids. Germline V gene lookup returns CDR1 LGHDT and CDR2 YNNKEL (reference sequence). Deletions cut 0 bases from V and 5 bases from J, with 7 bases between. Combining the CDR3 with reference TRBV3-1 and TRBJ1-2 gives the whole variable domain DTAVSQTPKYLVTQMGNDKSIKCEQNLGHDTMYWYKQDSKKFLKIMFSYNNKELIINETVPNRFSPKSPDKAHLNLHINSLELGDSAVYFCASSQDRSYGYTFGSGTRLTVV.

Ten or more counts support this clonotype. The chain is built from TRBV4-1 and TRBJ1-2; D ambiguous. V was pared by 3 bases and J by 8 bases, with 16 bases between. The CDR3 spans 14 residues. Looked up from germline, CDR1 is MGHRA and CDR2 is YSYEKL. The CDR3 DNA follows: TGCGCCAGCAGCCAGCGAGCAGGACCCTCGGGCTACACCTTC. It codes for CASSQRAGPSGYTF.

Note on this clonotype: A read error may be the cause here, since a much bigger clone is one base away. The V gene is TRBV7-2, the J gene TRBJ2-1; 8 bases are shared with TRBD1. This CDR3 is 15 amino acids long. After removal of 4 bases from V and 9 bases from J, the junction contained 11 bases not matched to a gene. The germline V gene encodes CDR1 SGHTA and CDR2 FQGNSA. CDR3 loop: CASSSQGAASGEQFF. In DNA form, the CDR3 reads TGTGCCAGCAGCTCCCAGGGGGCAGCGAGCGGTGAGCAGTTCTTC. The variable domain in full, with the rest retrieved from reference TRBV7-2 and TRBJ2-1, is GAGVSQSPSNKVTEKGKDVELRCDPISGHTALYWYRQSLGQGLEFLIYFQGNSAPDKSGLPSDRFSAERTGGSVSTLTIQRTQQEDSAVYLCASSSQGAASGEQFFGPGTRLTVL.

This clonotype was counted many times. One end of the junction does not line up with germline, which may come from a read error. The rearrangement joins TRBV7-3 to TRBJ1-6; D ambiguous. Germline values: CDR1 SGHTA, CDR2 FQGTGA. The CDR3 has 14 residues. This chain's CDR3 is CASSLTRTNSPLHF. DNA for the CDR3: TGTGCCAGCAGTTTAACCAGAACCAATTCACCCCTCCACTTT.

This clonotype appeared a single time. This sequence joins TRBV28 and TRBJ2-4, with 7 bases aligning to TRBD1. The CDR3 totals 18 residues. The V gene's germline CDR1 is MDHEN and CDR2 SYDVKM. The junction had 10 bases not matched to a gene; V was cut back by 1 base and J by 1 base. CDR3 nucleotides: TGTGCCAGCAGTTTATACAGGGGTGGAACTACGGCCAAAAACATTCAGTACTTC. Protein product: CASSLYRGGTTAKNIQYF.

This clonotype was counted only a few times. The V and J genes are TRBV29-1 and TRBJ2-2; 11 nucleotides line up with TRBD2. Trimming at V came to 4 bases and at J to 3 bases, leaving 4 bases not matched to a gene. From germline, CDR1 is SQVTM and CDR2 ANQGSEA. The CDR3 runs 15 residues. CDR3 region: CSVGTSGFHTGELFF. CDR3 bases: TGCAGCGTTGGGACTAGCGGGTTCCACACCGGGGAGCTGTTTTTT.

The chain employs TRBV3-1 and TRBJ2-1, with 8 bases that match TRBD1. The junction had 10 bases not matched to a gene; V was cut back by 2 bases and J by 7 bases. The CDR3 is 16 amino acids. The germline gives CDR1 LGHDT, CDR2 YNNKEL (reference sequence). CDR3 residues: CASSQPGQGKGNEQFF. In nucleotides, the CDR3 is TGTGCCAGCAGCCAACCCGGACAGGGTAAGGGGAATGAGCAGTTCTTC.

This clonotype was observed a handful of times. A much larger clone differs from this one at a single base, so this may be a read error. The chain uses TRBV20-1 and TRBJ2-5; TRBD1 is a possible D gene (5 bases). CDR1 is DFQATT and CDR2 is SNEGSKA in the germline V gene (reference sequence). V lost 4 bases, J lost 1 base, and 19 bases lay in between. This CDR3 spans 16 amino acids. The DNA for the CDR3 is TGCAGTGCTAAGGGCCTCAGGGCCGCCGCCCAAGAGACCCAGTACTTC. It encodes CSAKGLRAAAQETQYF.